Listed below are T cell receptor beta chains from one sample, sequenced in a study of identical twins. TCRdb reprocessed the 5' RACE reads via MiXCR and lists one record per CDR3 protein. The table records hundreds of thousands of distinct CDR3 sequences, 7% to 7.5% of them present only once. This same sample was also part of a study on yellow fever vaccine responses in identical twins.

Sequenced material: PBMCs. All receptors derive from a woman in her late teens or twenties in good health. Both conserved end residues are part of each CDR3. The D gene is left open where the match is weak. Rows may omit the clone size; those that give it use once, few, many or a size class.

j_call clone_size d_call cdr3_length v_call cdr3_aa cdr3_nt
TRBJ1-5 NA TRBD1 12 TRBV29-1 CSVLTGSQPQHF TGCAGCGTTCTGACAGGGAGTCAGCCCCAGCATTTT
TRBJ1-5 many NA 13 TRBV3-1 CASSQDSGQPQHF TGTGCCAGCAGCCAAGATAGTGGCCAGCCCCAGCATTTT
TRBJ2-4 NA NA 14 TRBV29-1 CSVVAGDGKNIQYF TGCAGCGTTGTAGCAGGGGATGGCAAAAACATTCAGTACTTC
TRBJ2-2 many NA 13 TRBV6-6 CASSGARGGELFF TGTGCCAGCAGTGGGGCGCGGGGCGGGGAGCTGTTTTTT
TRBJ1-1 many NA 17 TRBV7-9 CASSSTKSDRQNTEAFF TGTGCCAGCAGCTCAACTAAATCAGACAGACAAAACACTGAAGCTTTCTTT
TRBJ1-5 NA TRBD1 16 TRBV2 CASSDPMTGHRQPQHF TGTGCCAGCAGTGACCCCATGACAGGGCACCGTCAGCCCCAGCATTTT
TRBJ1-1 NA NA 16 TRBV11-2 CASSLPQDRMNTEAFF TGTGCCAGCAGCTTACCACAGGACAGAATGAACACTGAAGCTTTCTTT
TRBJ2-5 many TRBD2 15 TRBV7-9 CASSASGRGEETQYF TGTGCCAGCAGCGCTAGCGGGAGAGGAGAAGAGACCCAGTACTTC
TRBJ2-3 few NA 15 TRBV20-1 CSAPRADLSTDTQYF TGCAGTGCCCCGCGGGCTGACCTAAGCACAGATACGCAGTATTTT
TRBJ2-3 NA TRBD2 15 TRBV11-3 CASSSTSGESDTQYF TGTGCCAGCAGTTCCACTAGCGGGGAGTCAGATACGCAGTATTTT
TRBJ2-3 NA NA 15 TRBV20-1 CSAPNRASSTDTQYF TGCAGTGCTCCGAACAGGGCTTCTAGCACAGATACGCAGTATTTT
TRBJ2-1 NA TRBD2 19 TRBV9 CASSVFFGSGRGSYNEQFF TGTGCCAGCAGCGTATTCTTCGGGAGCGGGAGGGGATCCTACAATGAGCAGTTCTTC
TRBJ2-1 many NA 13 TRBV11-2 CASSLARDLGQFF TGTGCCAGCAGCTTAGCGAGGGATCTTGGGCAGTTCTTC
TRBJ1-1 few NA 15 TRBV9 CASSSVTGSNTEAFF TGTGCCAGCAGCTCGGTGACAGGATCGAACACTGAAGCCTTCTTT
TRBJ2-1 few TRBD2 15 TRBV12-3/TRBV12-4 CASSRGLAGAHEQFF TGTGCCAGCAGCCGAGGACTAGCGGGAGCACATGAGCAGTTCTTC
TRBJ2-4 many NA 16 TRBV12-3/TRBV12-4 CASSPTTLLAKNIQYF TGTGCCAGCAGTCCGACTACTCTACTAGCCAAAAACATTCAGTACTTC
TRBJ2-7 NA TRBD2 16 TRBV12-3/TRBV12-4 CASGAGLAGGSYEQYF TGTGCCAGCGGGGCCGGACTAGCGGGAGGGTCCTACGAGCAGTACTTC
TRBJ1-5 NA NA 15 TRBV6-1 CASSESPGDDQPQHF TGTGCCAGCAGTGAATCCCCAGGGGATGATCAGCCCCAGCATTTT
TRBJ2-5 NA NA 15 TRBV20-1 CSARGGARGPETQYF TGCAGTGCTAGAGGAGGGGCGAGGGGCCCTGAGACCCAGTACTTC
TRBJ2-5 few NA 16 TRBV20-1 CSLLKQDPFDVETQYF TGCAGTTTATTAAAGCAGGACCCGTTCGATGTGGAGACCCAGTACTTC
TRBJ1-5 many TRBD1 13 TRBV20-1 CSARTGARQPQHF TGCAGTGCTCGGACAGGGGCTCGTCAGCCCCAGCATTTT
TRBJ2-6 NA NA 16 TRBV5-1 CASSLDGYSGANVLTF TGCGCCAGCAGCTTGGACGGCTACTCTGGGGCCAACGTCCTGACTTTC
TRBJ2-4 NA NA 15 TRBV7-9 CASSLVLSDQNIQYF TGTGCCAGCAGCTTAGTACTCAGCGACCAAAACATTCAGTACTTC
TRBJ1-6 NA NA 18 TRBV7-6 CASSYSRTYRDGNSPLHF TGTGCCAGCAGCTACTCACGAACCTACCGGGACGGGAATTCACCCCTCCACTTT
TRBJ1-1 once NA 16 TRBV20-1 CCARTPKGGSNTEAFF TGCTGTGCTAGAACCCCAAAGGGGGGCTCGAACACTGAAGCTTTCTTT
TRBJ1-2 many NA 14 TRBV12-3/TRBV12-4 CASSLTSGRYGYTF TGTGCCAGCAGTTTAACGTCGGGGAGGTATGGCTACACCTTC
TRBJ2-1 many TRBD2 15 TRBV12-3/TRBV12-4 CASTTLAGVYNEQFF TGTGCCAGCACCACACTAGCGGGAGTTTACAATGAGCAGTTCTTC
TRBJ1-2 NA NA 12 TRBV29-1 CSVGERGAGYTF TGCAGCGTTGGGGAGAGGGGAGCTGGCTACACCTTC
TRBJ1-2 many TRBD1 15 TRBV7-2 CASSPGQGGNYGYTF TGTGCCAGCAGCCCGGGACAGGGTGGTAACTATGGCTACACCTTC
TRBJ2-5 many TRBD2 15 TRBV9 CASSVGASGQETQYF TGTGCCAGCAGCGTAGGGGCTAGCGGGCAAGAGACCCAGTACTTC
TRBJ2-2 NA TRBD1 17 TRBV3-1 CASTRRWGQGNTGELFF TGTGCCAGCACCCGGAGGTGGGGACAGGGCAACACCGGGGAGCTGTTTTTT
TRBJ1-5 NA NA 14 TRBV3-1 CASSPRSGAQPQHF TGTGCCAGCAGCCCGCGGAGCGGTGCACAGCCCCAGCATTTT
TRBJ1-1 few TRBD1 15 TRBV6-1 CATWSGQGAGTEAFF TGTGCCACATGGTCCGGACAGGGGGCTGGCACTGAAGCTTTCTTT
TRBJ1-3 many NA 16 TRBV4-1 CASSRGSQVSGNTIYF TGCGCCAGCAGCCGCGGATCTCAAGTCTCTGGAAACACCATATATTTT
TRBJ2-7 few NA 12 TRBV27 CASSLSGREQYF TGTGCCAGCAGTTTATCGGGGCGCGAGCAGTACTTC
TRBJ2-5 many NA 15 TRBV6-2/TRBV6-3 CASSYTGNRGETQYF TGTGCCAGCAGTTATACCGGGAATCGTGGTGAGACCCAGTACTTC
TRBJ2-7 many TRBD1 15 TRBV5-6 CASSSGGRGSYEQYF TGTGCCAGCAGCTCAGGGGGTCGGGGATCCTACGAGCAGTACTTC
TRBJ2-7 few TRBD2 16 TRBV11-3 CASSYGLAGENYEQYF TGTGCCAGCAGCTACGGACTAGCGGGAGAAAACTACGAGCAGTACTTC
TRBJ1-1 few NA 12 TRBV19 CASSISGSKAFF TGTGCCAGTAGTATATCGGGGTCTAAAGCTTTCTTT
TRBJ1-3 NA NA 13 TRBV7-9 CASSNNSGNTIYF TGTGCCAGCAGCAACAACTCTGGAAACACCATATATTTT
TRBJ1-2 NA TRBD1 16 TRBV3-1 CASSPGQGGWDYGYTF TGTGCCAGCAGCCCGGGACAGGGAGGATGGGACTATGGCTACACCTTC
TRBJ2-7 many TRBD2 14 TRBV9 CASSVSGIANEQYF TGTGCCAGCAGCGTTAGCGGGATAGCCAACGAGCAGTACTTC
TRBJ2-3 NA TRBD1 16 TRBV10-3 CATQGDSGEVADTQYF TGTGCCACACAGGGGGACTCCGGGGAGGTCGCAGATACGCAGTATTTT
TRBJ2-1 few NA 15 TRBV7-2 CASSLERALMDEQFF TGTGCCAGCAGCTTAGAGCGGGCCCTTATGGATGAGCAGTTCTTC
TRBJ2-2 few NA 14 TRBV20-1 CSAYLSGNTGELFF TGCAGTGCTTACTTAAGCGGCAACACCGGGGAGCTGTTTTTT
TRBJ2-5 NA TRBD2 14 TRBV12-3/TRBV12-4 CASSSSGSRETQYF TGTGCCAGCAGTTCTAGCGGGAGTCGAGAGACCCAGTACTTC
TRBJ2-1 NA NA 16 TRBV6-5 CASSFSGLNSYNEQFF TGTGCCAGCAGTTTCTCAGGGCTAAACTCCTACAATGAGCAGTTCTTC
TRBJ2-5 few NA 15 TRBV6-5 CASSSYEDRLETQYF TGTGCCAGCAGTTCTTATGAAGACAGATTAGAGACCCAGTACTTC
TRBJ2-7 NA NA 14 TRBV10-1 CASSEYQLSYEQYF TGCGCCAGCAGTGAGTACCAGCTCTCCTACGAGCAGTACTTC